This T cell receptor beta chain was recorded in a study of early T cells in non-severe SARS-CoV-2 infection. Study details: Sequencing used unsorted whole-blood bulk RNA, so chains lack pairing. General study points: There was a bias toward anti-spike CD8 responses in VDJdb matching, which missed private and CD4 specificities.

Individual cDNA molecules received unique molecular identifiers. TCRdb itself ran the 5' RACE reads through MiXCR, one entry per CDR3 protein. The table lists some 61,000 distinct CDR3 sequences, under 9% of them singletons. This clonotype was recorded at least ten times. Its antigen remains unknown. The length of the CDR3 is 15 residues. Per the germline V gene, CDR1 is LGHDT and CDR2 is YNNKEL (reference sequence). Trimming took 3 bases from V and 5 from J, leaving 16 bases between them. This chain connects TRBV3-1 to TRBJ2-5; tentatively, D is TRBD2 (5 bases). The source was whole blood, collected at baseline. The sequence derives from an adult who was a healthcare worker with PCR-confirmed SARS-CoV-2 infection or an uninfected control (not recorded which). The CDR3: CASSQQTTRVETQYF. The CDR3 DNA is TGTGCCAGCAGCCAGCAAACAACTAGAGTCGAGACCCAGTACTTC.